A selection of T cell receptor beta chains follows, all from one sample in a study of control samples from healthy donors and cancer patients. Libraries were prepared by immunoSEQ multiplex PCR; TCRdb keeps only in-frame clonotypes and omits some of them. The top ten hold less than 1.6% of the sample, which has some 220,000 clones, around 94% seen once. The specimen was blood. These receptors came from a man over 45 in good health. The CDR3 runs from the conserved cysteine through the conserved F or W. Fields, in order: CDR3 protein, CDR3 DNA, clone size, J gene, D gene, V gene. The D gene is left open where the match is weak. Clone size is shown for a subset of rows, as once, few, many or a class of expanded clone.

CAISGLAEQFF TGTGCCATCAGTGGCTTGGCTGAGCAGTTCTTC . TRBJ2-1 . TRBV10-3
CASGSAGGYTF TGTGCCAGCGGGTCCGCGGGTGGCTACACCTTC . TRBJ1-2 . TRBV12-3/TRBV12-4
CAWSPSGNTIYF TGTGCCTGGAGCCCTTCAGGAAACACCATATATTTT . TRBJ1-3 . TRBV30
CASSDSISGNTIYF TGTGCCAGCAGCGACAGCATCTCTGGAAACACCATATATTTT once TRBJ1-3 . TRBV25-1
CASRRPGLGYTELFF TGTGCCAGCAGAAGACCGGGACTAGGCTACACGGAGCTGTTTTTT . TRBJ2-2 TRBD2 TRBV11-2
CASSAIAAGAREKLFF TGTGCCAGCAGTGCGATTGCCGCAGGAGCGCGGGAAAAACTGTTTTTT . TRBJ1-4 . TRBV2
CASSLSGGRYEQFF TGTGCCAGCAGCCTCTCCGGGGGGCGCTATGAGCAGTTCTTC . TRBJ2-1 . TRBV3-1/TRBV3-2
CASSPGQQRNTEAFF TGTGCCAGCAGCCCGGGACAGCAGCGTAACACTGAAGCTTTCTTT . TRBJ1-1 TRBD1 TRBV5-4
CASTRGLGQGNSPLHF TGTGCCAGCACGAGAGGTCTGGGACAGGGTAATTCACCCCTCCACTTT . TRBJ1-6 . TRBV21-1
CSAPGGHEQFF TGCAGTGCGCCGGGGGGCCATGAGCAGTTCTTC . TRBJ2-1 . TRBV20-1
CASSFGGIDTGELFF TGTGCCAGCAGTTTTGGAGGGATCGACACCGGGGAGCTGTTTTTT . TRBJ2-2 . TRBV28
CSVLTGIEAFF TGCAGCGTCCTTACAGGGATTGAAGCTTTCTTT . TRBJ1-1 . TRBV29-1
CASSELGKGTNEKLFF TGCGCCAGCAGTGAGTTAGGCAAAGGAACCAATGAAAAACTGTTTTTT . TRBJ1-4 . TRBV10-2
CASSQGRGWDTEAFF TGTGCCAGCAGCCAAGGTAGGGGATGGGACACTGAAGCTTTCTTT . TRBJ1-1 . TRBV14
CASSLLSSYNEQFF TGCGCCAGCAGCTTGCTGAGCTCCTACAATGAGCAGTTCTTC . TRBJ2-1 . TRBV5-1
CASSMTALGDYGYTF TGTGCCAGTAGTATGACGGCCTTAGGAGATTATGGCTACACCTTC few TRBJ1-2 . TRBV19
CASSARTGGFGNQPQHF TGTGCCAGCAGTGCCCGCACAGGGGGATTTGGCAATCAGCCCCAGCATTTT . TRBJ1-5 TRBD1 TRBV2
CASSLRFSGGAYEQYF TGTGCCAGCAGCTTAAGGTTCTCCGGCGGGGCCTACGAGCAGTACTTC . TRBJ2-7 . TRBV11-2
CASSAQLAGVTGELFF TGTGCCAGCAGCGCTCAACTAGCGGGGGTGACCGGGGAGCTGTTTTTT . TRBJ2-2 TRBD2 TRBV9
CASGRGDSRRDIQYF TGTGCCAGCGGACGGGGAGACTCGCGAAGGGACATTCAGTACTTC . TRBJ2-4 . TRBV2
CASSYLGAHQPQHF TGTGCCAGCAGTTATCTAGGGGCCCATCAGCCCCAGCATTTT . TRBJ1-5 . TRBV6-6
CASSLAVGVGAMTQYF TGCGCCAGCAGCTTGGCCGTCGGAGTAGGGGCTATGACCCAGTACTTC . TRBJ2-5 . TRBV5-1
CASSRYSTNEKLFF TGTGCCAGCAGTCGATATTCAACTAATGAAAAACTGTTTTTT . TRBJ1-4 . TRBV27
CSASGGTEAFF TGCAGTGCTAGTGGGGGAACTGAAGCTTTCTTT . TRBJ1-1 . TRBV20-1
CASSLYFVDGYTF TGTGCCAGCAGTTTGTACTTCGTCGATGGCTACACCTTC . TRBJ1-2 . TRBV28
CASSFSQQNTEAFF TGTGCCAGCAGCTTTTCACAGCAGAACACTGAAGCTTTCTTT . TRBJ1-1 . TRBV7-3
CASSQGRGAGNTIYF TGTGCCAGCAGCCAAGGTCGAGGAGCAGGAAACACCATATATTTT . TRBJ1-3 . TRBV4-2
CASTSNQGTWGYTF TGTGCCAGCACCTCGAATCAGGGGACGTGGGGCTACACCTTC . TRBJ1-2 . TRBV28
CASSLAGTNEKLFF TGCGCCAGCAGCTTGGCGGGTACTAATGAAAAACTGTTTTTT . TRBJ1-4 . TRBV5-1
CASRLNRDSDQPQHF TGTGCCAGCAGACTTAACCGGGACAGTGATCAGCCCCAGCATTTT . TRBJ1-5 TRBD1 TRBV6-5
CASSSYGGRNQPQHF TGTGCCAGCAGTTCATATGGGGGAAGAAATCAGCCCCAGCATTTT . TRBJ1-5 . TRBV6-2/TRBV6-3
CASSWDRNTEAFF TGTGCCAGCAGCTGGGACAGGAACACTGAAGCTTTCTTT . TRBJ1-1 TRBD1 TRBV5-4
CASSRQGGTDTQYF TGTGCCAGCAGCAGACAGGGGGGCACAGATACGCAGTATTTT . TRBJ2-3 TRBD1 TRBV6-4
CASSREAVNSYNEQFF TGTGCCAGCAGCCGAGAGGCCGTTAACTCCTACAATGAGCAGTTCTTC . TRBJ2-1 . TRBV9
CASSLQGFGGIQYF TGTGCCAGCAGCTTACAGGGCTTCGGGGGCATTCAGTACTTC . TRBJ2-4 . TRBV11-2
CASSHRNSPLHF TGTGCCAGCAGCCACAGGAATTCACCCCTCCACTTT few TRBJ1-6 . TRBV6-6
CASSVGAGEQPQHF TGTGCCAGCAGCGTAGGGGCAGGGGAGCAGCCCCAGCATTTT . TRBJ1-5 . TRBV9
CASSPLSGLATASGNTIYF TGTGCCAGCAGCCCCTTGTCGGGCCTAGCGACCGCCTCTGGAAACACCATATATTTT . TRBJ1-3 . TRBV14
CASSPYTGELFF TGTGCCAGCAGCCCTTACACCGGGGAGCTGTTTTTT . TRBJ2-2 . TRBV11-3
CASSRDRTYNEQFF TGCGCCAGCAGCCGGGACAGGACCTACAATGAGCAGTTCTTC . TRBJ2-1 TRBD1 TRBV5-1
CASSPYGGQPQHF TGTGCCAGCAGCCCCTACGGGGGTCAGCCCCAGCATTTT once TRBJ1-5 . TRBV7-8
CAWSVGQGNEKLFF TGTGCCTGGAGTGTGGGACAGGGGAATGAAAAACTGTTTTTT . TRBJ1-4 TRBD1 TRBV30